A single sample is the source of the 25 T cell receptor beta chains below, sequenced in a study of T-cell memory formation after mild COVID-19. TCRdb reprocessed the 5' RACE reads via MiXCR and lists one record per CDR3 protein. The table has about 320,000 distinct CDR3 sequences, 13% to 15% seen once. Material for sequencing was PBMCs or a T cell subset sorted from them (not recorded which). The receptor set was obtained from a man between 18 and 29 years old who had mild COVID-19 (a few samples of this study predate the infection). Cell type and time point are not known.

This clonotype was found a few times. The V gene is TRBV5-1, the J gene TRBJ2-3, with D possibly being TRBD1 or TRBD2 (6 bases each). The V end was cut by 7 bases, the J end by 2 bases, with 17 bases between. The CDR3 covers 15 residues. Germline values: CDR1 SGHRS, CDR2 YFSETQ. The CDR3 protein is CASRPNGGVTDTQYF. The CDR3 nucleotides read TGCGCCAGCCGTCCCAACGGGGGCGTCACAGATACGCAGTATTTT.

The chain employs TRBV6-2 or TRBV6-3 and TRBJ2-1, with D possibly called TRBD1 or TRBD2 (5 bases each). The CDR3 length is 18 residues. Germline assignment: CDR1 MNHEY and CDR2 SVGEGT. V lost 0 bases to trimming and J lost 9 bases, with 24 bases between them. As DNA, the CDR3 is TGTGCCAGCAGTTACTCGATGTCAGGTACCCGGGAAGGGGTTGAGCAGTTCTTC. Amino acids: CASSYSMSGTREGVEQFF.

The chain uses TRBV7-8 and TRBJ1-1; D perhaps matches TRBD1 (5 bases). CDR3 length equals 14 residues. Germline lookup yields CDR1 SGHVS and CDR2 FQNEAQ. V lost 2 bases to trimming and J lost 11 bases, with 18 bases between them. CDR3 in amino acids: CASSLKGPISGAFF. In DNA, the CDR3 is TGTGCCAGCAGCTTAAAGGGGCCAATCTCCGGGGCTTTCTTT.

The rearrangement joins TRBV4-1 to TRBJ2-1; 15 bases are shared with TRBD2. Germline V CDR1 and CDR2: MGHRA, YSYEKL. V lost 2 bases to trimming and J lost 10 bases; unmatched junction nucleotides: 6. This CDR3 contains 16 residues. In DNA form, the CDR3 reads TGCGCCAGCAGCCAATGGACTAGCGGGGGGGATAGAGAGCAGTTCTTC. It translates to CASSQWTSGGDREQFF.

The chain joins TRBV9 to TRBJ2-6, with D perhaps matching TRBD1 (6 bases). V was cut by 0 bases and J by 0 bases, with 7 bases left in between. From germline, CDR1 is SGDLS and CDR2 YYNGEE. CDR3 length: 16 amino acids. In DNA form, the CDR3 reads TGTGCCAGCAGCGTAGACAGGGACTCTGGGGCCAACGTCCTGACTTTC. This encodes CASSVDRDSGANVLTF.

This clonotype was counted a few times. This chain links TRBV21-1 with TRBJ2-7; TRBD2, the table's D call, was not compared with the DNA. TRBV21-1 is deemed a pseudogene. This CDR3 is 11 amino acids long. Here the CDR3 reads CAPSGRREQYV. In nucleotides, the CDR3 is TGTGCTCCCAGCGGGAGGAGGGAGCAGTACGTC.

This clonotype was observed a handful of times. The genes are TRBV11-2 and TRBJ2-2; 7 bases match TRBD1. Germline lookup yields CDR1 SGHAT and CDR2 FQNNGV. V lost 4 bases, J lost 6 bases, and 8 bases stayed unmatched. The CDR3 length is 15 residues. CDR3 region: CASSYRGIGAGELFF. CDR3 in DNA: TGTGCCAGCAGCTACAGGGGAATCGGTGCCGGGGAGCTGTTTTTT.

This chain connects TRBV3-1 to TRBJ2-3, with 8 bases aligning to TRBD2. Looked up from germline, CDR1 is LGHDT and CDR2 is YNNKEL (reference sequence). After removal of 4 bases from V and 5 bases from J, the junction contained 8 bases not matched to a gene. The CDR3 runs 15 residues. CDR3 region: CASSLVAGSQDTQYF. The CDR3 bases are TGTGCCAGCAGCCTCGTAGCGGGGAGTCAAGATACGCAGTATTTT.

The sample holds a few counts of this clonotype. The chain links TRBV7-9 to TRBJ1-5; 9 bases line up with TRBD1. Germline V gives CDR1 SEHNR, CDR2 FQNEAQ (reference sequence). The CDR3 runs 17 residues. V shed 4 bases, J shed 1 base, and the junction held 8 bases outside the gene matches. The CDR3 here is CASSSRTGEVSNQPQHF. The CDR3 DNA is TGTGCCAGCAGCTCGCGGACAGGGGAGGTGAGCAATCAGCCCCAGCATTTT.

In DNA form, the CDR3 reads TGTGCCAGCAGTTACGGGGGGCAGAGTCAGCCCCAGCATTTT. Translation gives CASSYGGQSQPQHF. The V and J genes are TRBV6-2 or TRBV6-3 and TRBJ1-5; tentative D call: TRBD1 (6 bases). Trimming took 2 bases from V and 6 from J, leaving 11 bases between them. The length of the CDR3 is 14 residues. Per germline, CDR1 MNHEY and CDR2 SVGEGT.

This clonotype was detected ten times or more. The chain uses TRBV7-9 and TRBJ2-1; D is unresolved. V lost 3 bases and J 5 bases, leaving 11 bases between the germline ends. The CDR3 length is 14 residues. Germline V gene sequence: CDR1 SEHNR, CDR2 FQNEAQ (reference sequence). In DNA form, the CDR3 reads TGTGCCAGCAGCTTTTGGGGTTTGGACAATGAGCAGTTCTTC. It is translated as CASSFWGLDNEQFF. Supplemented by reference TRBV7-9 and TRBJ2-1, the full variable domain reads DTGVSQNPRHKITKRGQNVTFRCDPISEHNRLYWYRQTLGQGPEFLTYFQNEAQLEKSRLLSDRFSAERPKGSFSTLEIQRTEQGDSAMYLCASSFWGLDNEQFFGPGTRLTVL.

This clonotype was observed many times. This sequence joins TRBV5-1 and TRBJ2-5; D perhaps matches TRBD2 (6 bases). This CDR3 has 13 amino acids. The ends were cut back, 2 bases at V and 5 bases at J, with 10 bases in the middle. CDR1 is SGHRS and CDR2 is YFSETQ in the germline V gene. The CDR3, as DNA: TGCGCCAGCAGCTTCGGGGGAGAGGAGACCCAGTACTTC. Translating it yields CASSFGGEETQYF.

Details on this clonotype: This may stem from a read error, because a much larger clone lies one nucleotide away. The V and J genes are TRBV25-1 and TRBJ1-3; D perhaps matches TRBD1 (5 bases). The CDR3 is made up of 16 amino acids. Per the germline V gene, CDR1 is MGHDK and CDR2 is SYGVNS. This CDR3 reads CDSSESQGPVFDTIYF. In DNA form, the CDR3 reads TGTGACAGCAGTGAATCCCAGGGCCCAGTTTTTGACACCATATATTTT.

This clonotype was counted only a few times. The chain recombines TRBV12-3 or TRBV12-4 with TRBJ2-5; 11 bases agree with TRBD2. The V segment lost 6 bases and the J segment 5 bases; nucleotides outside the gene matches: 8. This CDR3 is 15 amino acids long. CDR3: CASSSGTSGRETQYF. The CDR3 DNA follows: TGTGCCAGCAGCTCAGGGACTAGCGGTCGGGAGACCCAGTACTTC.

The rearrangement joins TRBV11-2 to TRBJ2-1; TRBD1 aligns across 7 bases. The germline CDR1 and CDR2 sequences are SGHAT and FQNNGV. Trimming cost V 4 bases and J 0 bases; bases outside gene matches: 9. The CDR3 extends over 17 amino acids. CDR3 bases: TGTGCCAGCAGCTCCCGAGGGGGCCTAAGCTCCTACAATGAGCAGTTCTTC. Translated: CASSSRGGLSSYNEQFF.

This clonotype has a handful of counts. This rearrangement joins TRBV25-1 to TRBJ1-4; TRBD1 is a possible D gene (5 bases). The V and J ends lost 1 base and 4 bases respectively, with 10 bases between them. The germline gives CDR1 MGHDK, CDR2 SYGVNS. The CDR3 has 15 amino acids. The CDR3 loop reads CASSEWAGSNEKLFF. The CDR3 nucleotides read TGTGCCAGCAGTGAATGGGCAGGGAGTAATGAAAAACTGTTTTTT.

This clonotype was detected ten times or more. The chain has TRBV6-2 or TRBV6-3 and TRBJ2-7, with D unresolved. The germline gives CDR1 MNHEY, CDR2 SVGEGT. The ends were cut back, 6 bases at V and 4 bases at J, with 10 bases in the middle. The CDR3 length is 12 residues. The CDR3, as DNA: TGTGCCAGCAGCAGAGCGAGTTACGAGCAGTACGTC. Protein sequence: CASSRASYEQYV.

This rearrangement joins TRBV5-1 to TRBJ2-5; unclear D gene. Looked up from germline, CDR1 is SGHRS and CDR2 is YFSETQ. The ends were cut back, 1 base at V and 7 bases at J, with 14 bases in the middle. The CDR3 loop spans 14 amino acids. The CDR3 protein is CASSLSFELSTQYF. CDR3 DNA sequence: TGCGCCAGCAGCTTGAGTTTTGAACTATCGACCCAGTACTTC.

The CDR3 region is CASSQVPPLAGPSYNEQFF. The DNA of the CDR3 is TGTGCCAGCAGCCAAGTCCCCCCCTTAGCGGGGCCCTCCTACAATGAGCAGTTCTTC. The chain carries TRBV3-1 and TRBJ2-1, with 8 positions matching TRBD2. CDR1 LGHDT and CDR2 YNNKEL come from the germline V gene (reference sequence). J lost 0 bases, V lost 1 base, and 11 bases had no gene match. This CDR3 has 19 amino acids.

This clonotype was observed at least ten times. This chain joins TRBV20-1 and TRBJ1-6; D is unclear. Trimming removed 2 bases from V and 0 bases from J, with 8 bases in between. From germline, CDR1 is DFQATT and CDR2 SNEGSKA (reference sequence). This CDR3 contains 15 residues. CDR3 sequence (DNA): TGCAGTGCTAGACCTGCAGGCTCCTATAATTCACCCCTCCACTTT. Its translation is CSARPAGSYNSPLHF.

The chain uses TRBV7-3 and TRBJ2-3; the D gene is possibly TRBD2 (7 bases). CDR1 is SGHTA and CDR2 is FQGTGA in the germline V gene. CDR3 length: 15 residues. The germline V and J ends were trimmed by 1 base and 4 bases, with 12 bases remaining between them. CDR3 amino acids: CASSLIGGPADTQYF. The CDR3, as DNA: TGTGCCAGCAGCTTAATCGGGGGGCCGGCAGATACGCAGTATTTT.

This clonotype was observed at least ten times. The chain has TRBV27 and TRBJ1-6; D remains unclear. Trimming shortened V by 1 base and J by 7 bases, and 2 bases separated the two germline ends. Germline V gene sequence: CDR1 MNHEY, CDR2 SMNVEV (reference sequence). CDR3 length: 12 amino acids. CDR3 bases: TGTGCCAGCAGTTTATTGAATTCACCCCTCCACTTT. Residues: CASSLLNSPLHF.

V is TRBV10-3 and J is TRBJ1-5, with 7 bases that match TRBD1. Germline CDR1 ENHRY, CDR2 SYGVKD. The CDR3 covers 14 residues. V was pared by 6 bases and J by 3 bases, with 5 bases of the junction left unmatched. The CDR3 reads CAIRATGNNQPQHF. CDR3 DNA sequence: TGTGCCATCAGAGCGACAGGGAACAATCAGCCCCAGCATTTT.

In this sample, this clonotype turned up a few times. The gene calls are TRBV29-1 and TRBJ2-7, with 10 bases lining up with TRBD1. CDR3 length: 14 residues. Germline V CDR1 and CDR2: SQVTM, ANQGSEA. The V gene end was trimmed by 4 bases and the J gene end by 6 bases; junction bases not matched to a gene: 9. The CDR3 here is CSVARGTGDSEQYF. The CDR3 DNA follows: TGCAGCGTTGCCCGGGGGACAGGGGACTCCGAGCAGTACTTC.

The CDR3 protein is CASSPQGVGQYV. The CDR3, as DNA: TGTGCCAGCAGTCCCCAGGGCGTAGGGCAGTACGTC. This chain joins TRBV6-2 or TRBV6-3 and TRBJ2-7, with D possibly being TRBD1 (5 bases). V lost 5 bases and J lost 9, with 14 bases in between. The germline V gene encodes CDR1 MNHEY and CDR2 SVGEGT. CDR3 length: 12 residues.